The entry that follows covers one TCR beta chain sequence. Germline V lookup: CDR1 MDHEN, CDR2 SYDVKM. Trimming stripped 2 bases from V and 4 bases from J, with 12 bases between. This CDR3 has 14 residues. This sample was taken from a study of control samples from healthy donors and cancer patients. Generated by immunoSEQ multiplex PCR, the TCRdb table keeps only in-frame clones and is missing some. The sample includes around 53,000 clones, roughly 90% of them seen just once. The sequencing input was PBMCs. The sequence derives from a man between 60 and 75 years old with head and neck cancer. The rearrangement uses TRBV28 and TRBJ2-7; D may correspond to TRBD1 or TRBD2 (5 bases each). In nucleotides, the CDR3 is TGTGCCAGCAGTTTAATGGGGGTAAGATACGAGCAGTACTTC. It specifies CASSLMGVRYEQYF.